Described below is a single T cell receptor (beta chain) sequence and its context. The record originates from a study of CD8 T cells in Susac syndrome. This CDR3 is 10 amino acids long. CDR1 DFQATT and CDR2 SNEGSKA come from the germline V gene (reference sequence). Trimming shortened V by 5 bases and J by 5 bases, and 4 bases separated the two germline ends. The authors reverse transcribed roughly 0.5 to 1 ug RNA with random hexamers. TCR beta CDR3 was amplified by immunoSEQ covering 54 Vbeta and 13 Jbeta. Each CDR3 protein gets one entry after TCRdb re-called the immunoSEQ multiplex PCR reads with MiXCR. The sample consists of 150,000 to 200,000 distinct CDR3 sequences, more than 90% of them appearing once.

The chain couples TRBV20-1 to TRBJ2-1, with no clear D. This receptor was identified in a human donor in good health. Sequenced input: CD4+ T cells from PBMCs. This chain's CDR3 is CSALHNEQFF. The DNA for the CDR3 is TGCAGTGCTCTCCACAATGAGCAGTTCTTC.